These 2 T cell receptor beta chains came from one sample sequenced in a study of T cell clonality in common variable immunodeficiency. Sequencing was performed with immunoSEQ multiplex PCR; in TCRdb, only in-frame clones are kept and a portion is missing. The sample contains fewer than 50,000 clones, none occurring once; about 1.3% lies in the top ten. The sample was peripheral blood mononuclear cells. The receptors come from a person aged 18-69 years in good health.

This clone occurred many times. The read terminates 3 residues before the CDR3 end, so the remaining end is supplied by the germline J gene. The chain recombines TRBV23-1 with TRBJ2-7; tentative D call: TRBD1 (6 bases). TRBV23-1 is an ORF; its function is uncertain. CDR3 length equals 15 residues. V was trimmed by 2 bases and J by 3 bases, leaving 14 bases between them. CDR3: CASSQQGWGFYEQYF. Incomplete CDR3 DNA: TGCGCCAGCAGTCAACAGGGGTGGGGGTTCTACGAG.

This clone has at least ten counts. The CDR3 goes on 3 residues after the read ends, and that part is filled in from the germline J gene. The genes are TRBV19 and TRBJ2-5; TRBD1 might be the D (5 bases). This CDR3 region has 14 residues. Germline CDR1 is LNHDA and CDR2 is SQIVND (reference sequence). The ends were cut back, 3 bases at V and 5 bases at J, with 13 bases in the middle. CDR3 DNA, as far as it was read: TGTGCCAGTAGTATCCCAGGGATAGGGGAGACC. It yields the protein CASSIPGIGET. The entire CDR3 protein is CASSIPGIGETQYF.